What follows is one TCR beta chain and its context. Its antigen is as yet unknown. The repertoire was sequenced with immunoSEQ multiplex PCR; TCRdb's copy has only in-frame clones and lacks some. Here the sample spans approximately 530,000 clones, approximately 95% being singletons. This CDR3 spans 15 amino acids. V was clipped by 3 bases and J by 7 bases, with 15 bases between them. From germline, CDR1 is MGHRA and CDR2 YSYEKL. This sample is drawn from a study of shared clonotypes between healthy human individuals. Broader study findings: Only blood was sampled, and tissue TCR repertoires likely differ from blood ones. Naive CD4 clonotypes overlapped across several donors at roughly 5.1%.

CD4+ cell separation produced CD45RA+ naive and CD45RA-negative memory subsets. The chain carries TRBV4-1 and TRBJ1-4, with TRBD1 as a possible D gene (5 bases). Material for sequencing was naive CD4+ T cells sorted from blood. Specified subset: CD45RA+ positively selected. The TCR comes from a woman in her twenties or thirties in good health. This CDR3 is CASSQVGAGFEKLFF. The DNA of the CDR3 is TGCGCCAGCAGCCAGGTTGGTGCAGGGTTTGAAAAACTGTTTTTT.